The 23 T cell receptor beta chains below come from one sample, sequenced in a study of early T cells in non-severe SARS-CoV-2 infection. TCRdb reanalysed the 5' RACE reads using MiXCR and keeps one entry per CDR3 protein. The sample holds about 84,000 distinct CDR3 sequences, 12% seen once. The sequenced sample consisted of whole blood. These TCRs come from an adult who was a healthcare worker with PCR-confirmed SARS-CoV-2 infection or an uninfected control (not recorded which).

This rearrangement joins TRBV11-2 to TRBJ2-7; D is perhaps TRBD2 (5 bases). Trimming removed 3 bases from V and 2 bases from J, with 14 bases in between. The CDR3 has 15 residues. Germline assignment: CDR1 SGHAT and CDR2 FQNNGV. The CDR3 region is CASSFGNLGAYEQYF. The DNA of the CDR3 is TGTGCCAGCAGCTTCGGGAACCTTGGCGCCTACGAGCAGTACTTC.

This clonotype showed up just a few times. The chain uses TRBV2 and TRBJ2-3, with D possibly matching TRBD2 (5 bases). CDR3 length: 12 amino acids. CDR1 and CDR2 (germline): SNHLY, FYNNEI. V was pared by 6 bases and J by 2 bases, with 6 bases between. The CDR3: CASREDTDTQYF. The CDR3 coding sequence is TGTGCCAGCAGGGAGGACACAGATACGCAGTATTTT. Variable domain in full (rest from reference TRBV2 and TRBJ2-3): EPEVTQTPSHQVTQMGQEVILRCVPISNHLYFYWYRQILGQKVEFLVSFYNNEISEKSEIFDDQFSVERPDGSNFTLKIRSTKLEDSAMYFCASREDTDTQYFGPGTRLTVL.

The rearrangement links TRBV11-1 to TRBJ2-3; D gene uncertain. Germline loops: CDR1 SGHAT, CDR2 FQDESV (reference sequence). V lost 6 bases and J lost 2, with 12 bases in between. The CDR3 totals 14 residues. CDR3 sequence reads: CASSPKDLTDTQYF. The CDR3 bases are TGTGCCAGCAGTCCCAAGGACCTCACAGATACGCAGTATTTT.

This clonotype was picked up a small number of times. This chain connects TRBV18 to TRBJ1-2; 8 bases agree with TRBD1. V shed 6 bases and J 0 bases; nucleotides not matched to a gene: 6. The CDR3 is 15 residues long. From germline, CDR1 is KGHSH and CDR2 LQKENI. The CDR3 nucleotides read TGTGCCAGCTCTCCTCTACAGGGGGCTAACTATGGCTACACCTTC. Protein product: CASSPLQGANYGYTF. The full variable domain, with the rest looked up from reference TRBV18 and TRBJ1-2, is NAGVMQNPRHLVRRRGQEARLRCSPMKGHSHVYWYRQLPEEGLKFMVYLQKENIIDESGMPKERFSAEFPKEGPSILRIQQVVRGDSAAYFCASSPLQGANYGYTFGSGTRLTVV.

This clonotype was recorded many times. A junction boundary mismatches the germline segment, possibly from a read error. In DNA form, the CDR3 reads TGTGCCAGCAGCGAAGCGGCGGGCCAGAGCTCCTATAATTCACCCCTCCACTTT. This translates into CASSEAAGQSSYNSPLHF. V is TRBV6-1 and J is TRBJ1-6; no reliable D call. CDR3 length: 18 residues. Germline CDR1 reads MNHNS; CDR2 reads SASEGT.

This chain joins TRBV7-9 and TRBJ2-5; D gene uncertain. This CDR3 comprises 13 residues. Per germline, CDR1 SEHNR and CDR2 FQNEAQ (reference sequence). Trimming shortened V by 2 bases and J by 4 bases, and 8 bases separated the two germline ends. The CDR3 DNA is TGTGCCAGCAGCTTAAGGCCCCCAGAGACCCAGTACTTC. Protein product: CASSLRPPETQYF.

This clonotype was recorded at least ten times. The chain has TRBV12-3 or TRBV12-4 and TRBJ2-5, with D hard to call. The germline V and J ends were trimmed by 6 bases and 3 bases, with 8 bases remaining between them. This CDR3 comprises 12 residues. The CDR3, as DNA: TGTGCCAGCAGCCCTGGGGAAGAGACCCAGTACTTC. Translation gives CASSPGEETQYF.

This CDR3 is CASSWDFTDTQYF. The CDR3 DNA reads as TGCGCCAGCAGCTGGGACTTCACAGATACGCAGTATTTT. V is TRBV5-1 and J is TRBJ2-3, with a possible D match to TRBD2 (6 bases). The CDR3 runs to 13 residues. Per the germline V gene, CDR1 is SGHRS and CDR2 is YFSETQ. Trimming cost V 3 bases and J 2 bases, with 7 bases left between them.

This clonotype was found a few times. The V call is TRBV18, the J call TRBJ2-2; D remains unclear. The V and J ends lost 0 bases and 3 bases respectively, with 5 bases between them. In germline, CDR1 is KGHSH, CDR2 LQKENI. There are 14 residues in the CDR3. The CDR3 bases are TGTGCCAGCTCACCACCCGTGGACACCGGGGAGCTGTTTTTT. Protein sequence: CASSPPVDTGELFF. Combining the CDR3 with reference TRBV18 and TRBJ2-2 gives the whole variable domain NAGVMQNPRHLVRRRGQEARLRCSPMKGHSHVYWYRQLPEEGLKFMVYLQKENIIDESGMPKERFSAEFPKEGPSILRIQQVVRGDSAAYFCASSPPVDTGELFFGEGSRLTVL.

This clonotype was observed at least ten times. The chain links TRBV5-1 to TRBJ1-4; possible D gene TRBD1, 5 bases. Trimming removed 4 bases from V and 6 bases from J, with 16 bases in between. Per germline, CDR1 SGHRS and CDR2 YFSETQ. The CDR3 consists of 15 residues. The CDR3 reads CASSRKGGRDEKLFF. Here the CDR3 DNA reads TGCGCCAGCAGCCGGAAGGGAGGCAGGGATGAAAAACTGTTTTTT.

The chain combines TRBV11-3 with TRBJ2-3; possible D gene TRBD2, 5 bases. Germline CDR1 is SGHNT and CDR2 is YENEEA. The CDR3 spans 13 residues. V was pared by 3 bases and J by 2 bases, with 6 bases between. In DNA form, the CDR3 reads TGTGCCAGCAGCTTCGACTACACAGATACGCAGTATTTT. This codes for CASSFDYTDTQYF.

This clonotype was seen only a few times. This chain uses TRBV7-9 with TRBJ2-3; no definite D call. The CDR3 is 17 residues long. V was trimmed by 0 bases and J by 4 bases, leaving 17 bases between them. Per the germline V gene, CDR1 is SEHNR and CDR2 is FQNEAQ (reference sequence). CDR3 region: CASSLALTLGSPDTQYF. The DNA for the CDR3 is TGTGCCAGCAGCTTAGCGCTAACGTTGGGCTCCCCAGATACGCAGTATTTT.

This clonotype was observed many times. V is TRBV18 and J is TRBJ2-7; D gene uncertain. The CDR3 runs 17 residues. Trimming pared 4 bases from V and 6 bases from J, leaving 25 bases between. CDR1 KGHSH and CDR2 LQKENI come from the germline V gene. CDR3 DNA sequence: TGTGCCAGCTCACTCTCGCCGGCGCCGAATGCGGACGGCGAGCAGTACTTC. Protein sequence: CASSLSPAPNADGEQYF. Filled out from reference TRBV18 and TRBJ2-7, the complete variable domain reads NAGVMQNPRHLVRRRGQEARLRCSPMKGHSHVYWYRQLPEEGLKFMVYLQKENIIDESGMPKERFSAEFPKEGPSILRIQQVVRGDSAAYFCASSLSPAPNADGEQYFGPGTRLTVT.

This clonotype appeared many times. V usage is TRBV12-3 or TRBV12-4 and J usage is TRBJ2-1; 10 nucleotides agree with TRBD1. V shed 4 bases and J 8 bases; nucleotides not matched to a gene: 8. CDR3 length: 15 amino acids. CDR3 nucleotide sequence: TGTGCCAGCAGTTCCCGGGACAGGGGAAGGGATGAGCAGTTCTTC. It encodes CASSSRDRGRDEQFF.

There are many counts of this clonotype. The rearrangement joins TRBV7-9 to TRBJ1-2; no definite D call. The CDR3 spans 15 residues. Germline loops: CDR1 SEHNR, CDR2 FQNEAQ (reference sequence). The germline V and J ends were trimmed by 5 bases and 7 bases, with 20 bases remaining between them. CDR3 residues: CASSPRIGVLGGYTF. The CDR3 nucleotides are TGTGCCAGCAGCCCAAGAATCGGGGTACTTGGTGGCTACACCTTC.

This clonotype has only one observation. The chain employs TRBV11-3 and TRBJ1-2; 8 nucleotides match TRBD1. CDR1 and CDR2 (germline): SGHNT, YENEEA. The CDR3 has 14 amino acids. The trim removed 5 bases at V and 4 bases at J, leaving 6 bases unmatched. CDR3 residues: CASSPTGALYGYTF. The CDR3 nucleotides are TGTGCCAGCAGCCCGACAGGGGCGCTCTATGGCTACACCTTC.

The chain links TRBV2 to TRBJ2-3; D is perhaps TRBD1 or TRBD2 (6 bases each). Germline V CDR1 and CDR2: SNHLY, FYNNEI. The CDR3 contains 14 residues. V shed 8 bases and J shed 6 bases, with 18 bases lying between them. The CDR3 nucleotides are TGTGCCAGCCGGGAAGGGGGGAATCCGGATACGCAGTATTTT. It is translated as CASREGGNPDTQYF.

This clonotype occurred a few times. The J gene is TRBJ2-7, the V gene TRBV9; unclear D gene. In germline, CDR1 is SGDLS, CDR2 YYNGEE. This CDR3 has 14 amino acids. The V and J ends lost 4 bases and 5 bases respectively, with 16 bases between them. For the CDR3, the DNA is TGTGCCAGCAGCTCCGTAGGTAGAACCCACGAGCAGTACTTC. It encodes CASSSVGRTHEQYF.

Ten or more counts support this clonotype. The chain recombines TRBV20-1 with TRBJ2-3; TRBD2 agrees at 10 bases. With 4 bases clipped from V and 6 bases from J, the junction kept 10 bases outside the gene matches. Germline values: CDR1 DFQATT, CDR2 SNEGSKA (reference sequence). This CDR3 is 15 amino acids long. The chain's CDR3 is CSAKGFSGGLDTQYF. The CDR3 DNA follows: TGCAGTGCTAAGGGGTTTAGCGGGGGGCTGGATACGCAGTATTTT.

This clonotype has at least ten counts. This chain joins TRBV5-1 and TRBJ2-5; D is unclear. CDR3 length: 13 residues. Germline V lookup: CDR1 SGHRS, CDR2 YFSETQ. V was cut by 2 bases and J by 5 bases, with 10 bases left in between. CDR3 loop: CASSFGEEETQYF. The CDR3, as DNA: TGCGCCAGCAGCTTTGGCGAGGAGGAGACCCAGTACTTC.

The sample holds many counts of this clonotype. The chain combines TRBV5-1 with TRBJ1-5; D unclear. The CDR3 sequence is 13 residues long. Trimming took off 1 base at V and 5 bases at J, with 7 bases between the two ends. The germline V gene has CDR1 SGHRS and CDR2 YFSETQ. The CDR3 nucleotides read TGCGCCAGCAGCTTGAAGGTAGATCAGCCCCAGCATTTT. It yields the protein CASSLKVDQPQHF. The full variable domain, rest sourced from reference TRBV5-1 and TRBJ1-5, is KAGVTQTPRYLIKTRGQQVTLSCSPISGHRSVSWYQQTPGQGLQFLFEYFSETQRNKGNFPGRFSGRQFSNSRSEMNVSTLELGDSALYLCASSLKVDQPQHFGDGTRLSIL.

This clonotype was counted at least ten times. The V and J genes are TRBV6-1 and TRBJ1-1; D is ambiguous. CDR1 and CDR2 (germline): MNHNS, SASEGT. The CDR3 length is 14 residues. The germline V and J ends were trimmed by 4 bases and 3 bases, with 12 bases remaining between them. CDR3 residues: CASSAGISYTEAFF. CDR3 nucleotide sequence: TGTGCCAGCAGTGCTGGCATTTCATACACTGAAGCTTTCTTT.

The chain carries TRBV2 and TRBJ2-7; 11 bases are a match to TRBD2. The CDR3 runs to 15 residues. CDR1 and CDR2 (germline): SNHLY, FYNNEI. The J segment lost 4 bases and the V segment lost 0 bases, leaving 2 bases of the junction unmatched. The DNA for the CDR3 is TGTGCCAGCAGTGAAGCTACTAGCGGGAGTTACGAGCAGTACTTC. This gives the protein CASSEATSGSYEQYF. Full variable domain (outside the CDR3, taken from reference TRBV2 and TRBJ2-7): EPEVTQTPSHQVTQMGQEVILRCVPISNHLYFYWYRQILGQKVEFLVSFYNNEISEKSEIFDDQFSVERPDGSNFTLKIRSTKLEDSAMYFCASSEATSGSYEQYFGPGTRLTVT.